The following is a T cell receptor beta chain sequence with its context. The assay was immunoSEQ multiplex PCR, and TCRdb's table has in-frame clones only and misses some. The sample has about 79,000 clones, about 95% seen once; the top ten hold around 10%. This record belongs to a study of OX40 agonist ivuxolimab in advanced cancers. For the study at large: Dose-escalation patients' cancers were hepatocellular carcinoma, melanoma, renal cell or head and neck cancer. Previous treatment with anti-PD-1, anti-PD-L1 or anti-CTLA-4 therapy was allowed; 30% to 50% had received some.

The sample here was CD4+ or CD8+ T cells sorted from blood, taken in a trial of the OX40 agonist ivuxolimab. This receptor was obtained from an adult with an advanced solid tumor such as melanoma, head and neck, liver or kidney cancer.

The CDR3 loop reads CASSQLPTNTEAFF. The DNA of the CDR3 is TGTGCCAGCAGCCAGCTACCCACGAACACTGAAGCTTTCTTT. The chain uses TRBV7-9 and TRBJ1-1, with D uncertain. CDR3 length: 14 amino acids. Germline assignment: CDR1 SEHNR and CDR2 FQNEAQ (reference sequence). Trimming took 5 bases from V and 1 from J, leaving 11 bases between them. Together with reference TRBV7-9 and TRBJ1-1, the CDR3 gives the full variable domain: DTGVSQNPRHKITKRGQNVTFRCDPISEHNRLYWYRQTLGQGPEFLTYFQNEAQLEKSRLLSDRFSAERPKGSFSTLEIQRTEQGDSAMYLCASSQLPTNTEAFFGQGTRLTVV.